The clone carrying this T cell receptor beta chain came up a few times. Its antigen remains unidentified. Libraries were prepared by immunoSEQ multiplex PCR; TCRdb keeps only in-frame clonotypes and omits some of them. The sample yields 20,000 to 30,000 clones, 55% to 80% seen once. From germline, CDR1 is SGHAT and CDR2 FQNNGV. Trimming at V came to 7 bases and at J to 6 bases, leaving 7 bases not matched to a gene. CDR3 length: 15 amino acids. These data originate in a study of vaccination effects on CD4 cells after COVID-19. Expansion with viral peptide pools was applied to antigen-specific CD4+ T cells by the ViraFEST assay prior to sequencing. Culture proceeded for approximately 9 days, and CD4+ T cells were then isolated. None of the vaccinated had previously contracted SARS-CoV-2, and their nucleocapsid antibodies tested negative. For each well, about 1.8 million PBMC were cultured with 8 to 10 IU/ml IL-2 and roughly 9.2 ug/ml peptides. Cells had half their medium changed to IL-2 medium on days 3 and 7.

The study's findings and limits: Among infection- and vaccine-induced clones, marked clonal contraction occurred late after vaccination. The study got few convalescent patients and did not collect any early post-infection timepoints.

The rearrangement joins TRBV11-2 to TRBJ1-6; 9 nucleotides agree with TRBD1. The origin of this receptor is a human donor who received a COVID-19 vaccine. The sequenced sample was CD4+ T cells from PBMCs cultured with SARS-CoV-2 spike peptides, obtained before COVID-19 vaccination. In DNA, the CDR3 is TGTGCCAGCAACAACCCGGGACAGGGTAATTCACCCCTCCACTTT. Encoded protein: CASNNPGQGNSPLHF.